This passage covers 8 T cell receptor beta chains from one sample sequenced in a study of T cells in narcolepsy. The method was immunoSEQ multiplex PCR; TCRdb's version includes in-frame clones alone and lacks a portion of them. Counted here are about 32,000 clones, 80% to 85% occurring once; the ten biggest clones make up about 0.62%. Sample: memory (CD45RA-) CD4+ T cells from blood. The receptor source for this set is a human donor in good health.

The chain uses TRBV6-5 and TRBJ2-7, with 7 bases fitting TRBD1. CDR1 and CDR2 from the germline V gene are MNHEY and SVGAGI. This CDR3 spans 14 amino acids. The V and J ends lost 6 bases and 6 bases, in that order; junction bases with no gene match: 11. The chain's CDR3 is CASRRLQGSGEQYF. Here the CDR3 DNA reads TGTGCCAGCAGACGCCTACAGGGGTCGGGCGAGCAGTACTTC.

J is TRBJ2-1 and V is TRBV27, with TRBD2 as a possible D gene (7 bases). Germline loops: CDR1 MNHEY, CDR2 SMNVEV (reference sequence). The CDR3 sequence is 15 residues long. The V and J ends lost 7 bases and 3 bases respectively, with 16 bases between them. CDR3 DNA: TGTGCCAGCACCCTCAAGGGGGGGAACTACAATGAGCAGTTCTTC. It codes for CASTLKGGNYNEQFF.

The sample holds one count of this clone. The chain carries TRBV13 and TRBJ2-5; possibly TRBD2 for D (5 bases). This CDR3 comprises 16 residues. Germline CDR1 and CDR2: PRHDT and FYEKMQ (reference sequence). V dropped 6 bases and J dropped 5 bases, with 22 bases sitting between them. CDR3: CASSPDLRERAETQYF. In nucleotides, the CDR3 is TGTGCCAGCAGTCCTGACCTACGTGAGAGGGCGGAGACCCAGTACTTC.

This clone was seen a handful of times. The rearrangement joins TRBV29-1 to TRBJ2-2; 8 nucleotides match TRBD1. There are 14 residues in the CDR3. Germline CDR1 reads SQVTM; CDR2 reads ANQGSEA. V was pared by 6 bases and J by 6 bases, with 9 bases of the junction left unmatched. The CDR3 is CSVATGELAGELFF. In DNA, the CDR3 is TGCAGCGTAGCGACAGGGGAGTTAGCCGGGGAGCTGTTTTTT.

CDR3 bases: TGTGCCAGCAGCTTAGGTTTCGGGACAACATACAATGAGCAGTTCTTC. It yields the protein CASSLGFGTTYNEQFF. V gene TRBV7-2 combines with J gene TRBJ2-1, with D possibly matching TRBD1 (6 bases). Germline lookup yields CDR1 SGHTA and CDR2 FQGNSA. V lost 1 base to trimming and J lost 4 bases, with 14 bases between them. The CDR3 contains 16 residues.

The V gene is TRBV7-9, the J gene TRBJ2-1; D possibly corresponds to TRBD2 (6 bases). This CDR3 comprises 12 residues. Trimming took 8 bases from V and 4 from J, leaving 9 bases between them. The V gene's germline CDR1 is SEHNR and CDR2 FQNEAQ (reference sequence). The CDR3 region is CASGEEYNEQFF. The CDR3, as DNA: TGTGCCAGCGGGGAGGAATACAATGAGCAGTTCTTC.

For the CDR3, the DNA is TGTGCCAGCAGCTTCTGGAGTACCAATAGCAATCAGCCCCAGCATTTT. This sequence encodes CASSFWSTNSNQPQHF. The rearrangement links TRBV5-6 to TRBJ1-5; D remains unclear. CDR1 is SGHDT and CDR2 is YYEEEE in the germline V gene. Between the trimmed V and J ends, which lost 2 bases and 0 bases, there was a span of 12 bases. The CDR3 extends over 16 amino acids.

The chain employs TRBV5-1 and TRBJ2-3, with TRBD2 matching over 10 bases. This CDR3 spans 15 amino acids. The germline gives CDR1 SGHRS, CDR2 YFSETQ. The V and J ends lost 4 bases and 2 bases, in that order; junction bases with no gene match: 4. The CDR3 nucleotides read TGCGCCAGCAGCATAGCGGGGGGCTACACAGATACGCAGTATTTT. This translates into CASSIAGGYTDTQYF.